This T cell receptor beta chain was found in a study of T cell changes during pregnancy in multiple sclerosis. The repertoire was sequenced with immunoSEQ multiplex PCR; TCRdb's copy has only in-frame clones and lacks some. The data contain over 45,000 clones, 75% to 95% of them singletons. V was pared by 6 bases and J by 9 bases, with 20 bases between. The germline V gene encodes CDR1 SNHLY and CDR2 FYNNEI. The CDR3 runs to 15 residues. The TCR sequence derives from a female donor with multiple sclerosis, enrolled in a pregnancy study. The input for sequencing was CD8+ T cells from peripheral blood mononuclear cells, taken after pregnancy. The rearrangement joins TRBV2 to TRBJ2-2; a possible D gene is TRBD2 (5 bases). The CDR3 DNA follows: TGTGCCAGCAGCTCGATCGACCAAGCGACTAGGGAGCTGTTTTTT. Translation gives CASSSIDQATRELFF.